The rows below give T cell receptor beta chains drawn from one sample of a study of cytomegalovirus exposure and HLA in healthy donors. Repertoires were generated with immunoSEQ multiplex PCR, while TCRdb's copy carries only in-frame clones and drops some. The sample consists of about 160,000 clones, roughly 80% of them appearing once. Sequencing used PBMCs. These receptors all come from a man aged 45 to 65 in good health and CMV-seropositive. The CDR3 runs from the conserved cysteine through the conserved F or W. A D gene is named only where the DNA matches it firmly. The size of a clone is reported for some rows only, either as once, few or many, or as a class for expanded clones.

-	TRBV6-1	-	TRBJ1-5	CASSQANNQPQHF	TGTGCCAGTTCACAGGCCAACAATCAGCCCCAGCATTTT
-	TRBV7-8	-	TRBJ2-4	CASSLPRGGKNIQYF	TGTGCCAGCAGCTTACCTAGGGGTGGCAAAAACATTCAGTACTTC
TRBD1	TRBV7-2	-	TRBJ2-5	CASSLASRQGVPQYF	TGTGCCAGCAGCTTAGCTTCGAGACAGGGAGTACCCCAGTACTTC
TRBD1	TRBV9	once	TRBJ2-3	CASSAPRTGDQTDTQYF	TGTGCCAGCAGCGCTCCGAGGACAGGGGATCAGACAGATACGCAGTATTTT
-	TRBV6-6	-	TRBJ2-2	CASSLTGELFF	TGTGCCAGCAGCCTCACCGGGGAGCTGTTTTTT
-	TRBV5-1	-	TRBJ2-3	CASSSSSLASSTDTQYF	TGCGCCAGCAGCTCATCTTCCCTAGCGTCTAGCACAGATACGCAGTATTTT
TRBD1	TRBV7-2	-	TRBJ1-4	CASSKDRGDEKLFF	TGTGCCAGCAGCAAGGACAGGGGAGACGAAAAACTGTTTTTT
-	TRBV11-2	-	TRBJ2-5	CASSQGLQETQYF	TGTGCCAGCAGTCAGGGGTTGCAAGAGACCCAGTACTTC
-	TRBV29-1	-	TRBJ1-1	CSVGTGGTEAFF	TGCAGCGTAGGGACCGGGGGCACTGAAGCTTTCTTT
TRBD2	TRBV5-6	-	TRBJ2-3	CASSPGLAGYTQYF	TGTGCCAGCAGCCCTGGACTAGCGGGCTATACGCAGTATTTT
-	TRBV11-2	-	TRBJ1-4	CASSAGNLNEKLFF	TGTGCCAGCAGCGCCGGGAACCTTAATGAAAAACTGTTTTTT
TRBD2	TRBV25-1	once	TRBJ2-1	CASSEIAGVPIHEQFF	TGTGCCAGCAGCGAGATAGCGGGGGTCCCGATCCATGAGCAGTTCTTC
-	TRBV4-3	-	TRBJ1-2	CASSRIRVHLNYGYTF	TGCGCCAGCAGCCGGATCAGGGTTCATTTGAACTATGGCTACACCTTC
TRBD1	TRBV27	-	TRBJ1-2	CASSFSRQGAWGGYTF	TGTGCCAGCAGTTTCTCTCGACAGGGGGCTTGGGGTGGCTACACCTTC
TRBD2	TRBV6-5	-	TRBJ2-5	CASSYGLAGGETQYF	TGTGCCAGCAGTTACGGGCTAGCGGGGGGAGAGACCCAGTACTTC
TRBD2	TRBV7-9	-	TRBJ2-3	CASSMTSGSADTQYF	TGTGCCAGCAGCATGACTAGCGGGAGTGCGGATACGCAGTATTTT
-	TRBV4-3	-	TRBJ2-7	CASSHSFGAPSSYEQYF	TGCGCCAGCAGCCATAGTTTTGGGGCCCCGAGCTCCTACGAGCAGTACTTC
-	TRBV11-3	-	TRBJ2-1	CASSLDGQLVDEQFF	TGTGCCAGCAGCTTAGATGGACAGTTGGTCGATGAGCAGTTCTTC